These 12 T cell receptor beta chains came from one sample sequenced in a study of CD8+CD57+ T cells in acquired aplastic anemia. CDR3 and TCR beta VDJ profiling relied on genomic DNA as the template. TCRdb reanalysed the reads using MiXCR and keeps one entry per CDR3 protein. The sample includes about 190,000 distinct CDR3 sequences, about half of them seen just once. The sample was sorted CD4+, CD8+, or CD8+CD57+ T cells (not recorded which) from PBMCs. The source of these receptors is a human donor in good health, serving as a control.

This clonotype was observed many times. The genes are TRBV19 and TRBJ1-4; 7 bases fit TRBD1. The CDR3 loop spans 15 amino acids. Germline assignment: CDR1 LNHDA and CDR2 SQIVND (reference sequence). The ends lost 4 bases at V and 2 bases at J; junction bases unmatched: 4. The CDR3 loop is CASSTQGGTNEKLFF. CDR3 nucleotide sequence: TGTGCCAGTAGTACGCAGGGGGGGACTAATGAAAAACTGTTTTTT.

In the case of this clonotype: At one end the junction does not follow the germline gene, possibly because of a read error. The rearrangement links TRBV20-1 to TRBJ2-7; D not certain. Looked up from germline, CDR1 is DFQATT and CDR2 is SNEGSKA (reference sequence). The CDR3 contains 14 residues. This CDR3 reads CSARDAEKTYERYF. The DNA for the CDR3 is TGCAGTGCTAGAGACGCTGAGAAAACCTACGAGCGGTACTTC.

There are many counts of this clonotype. The rearrangement links TRBV7-9 to TRBJ1-5; maybe TRBD1 (6 bases). Germline-derived CDR1 and CDR2 are SEHNR and FQNEAQ (reference sequence). With 4 bases removed from V and 4 bases from J, the gap between germline ends came to 14 bases. The CDR3 is 15 residues long. CDR3 protein: CASSSTGLRNQPQHF. For the CDR3, the DNA is TGTGCCAGCAGCTCCACAGGGTTGAGGAATCAGCCCCAGCATTTT.

This clonotype was detected only once. Because it lacks the conserved phenylalanine or tryptophan at the end, this CDR3 is likely a read error. The rearrangement joins TRBV19 to TRBJ2-7; 7 positions match TRBD1. Germline V CDR1 and CDR2: LNHDA, SQIVND (reference sequence). After removal of 5 bases from V and 2 bases from J, the junction contained 6 bases not matched to a gene. The CDR3 totals 14 residues. The CDR3 is CASSFSGTAYEQYS. The CDR3 DNA follows: TGTGCCAGTAGTTTCTCCGGGACAGCCTACGAGCAGTACTCC.

The sample holds many counts of this clonotype. This chain uses TRBV2 with TRBJ2-3; tentative D call: TRBD2 (7 bases). Trimming stripped 7 bases from V and 5 bases from J, with 25 bases between. CDR3 size: 17 residues. Looked up from germline, CDR1 is SNHLY and CDR2 is FYNNEI. Written as DNA, the CDR3 is TGTGCCAGCATCCCCGAACCTTTTGCGGGGGCTGTAGATACGCAGTATTTT. Translated, it gives CASIPEPFAGAVDTQYF. Using reference TRBV2 and TRBJ2-3 for the parts outside the CDR3, the full variable domain is EPEVTQTPSHQVTQMGQEVILRCVPISNHLYFYWYRQILGQKVEFLVSFYNNEISEKSEIFDDQFSVERPDGSNFTLKIRSTKLEDSAMYFCASIPEPFAGAVDTQYFGPGTRLTVL.

The chain joins TRBV9 to TRBJ1-1, with TRBD1 matching 8 bases. Germline assignment: CDR1 SGDLS and CDR2 YYNGEE. This CDR3 comprises 15 residues. J lost 10 bases, V lost 0 bases, and 11 bases had no gene match. The CDR3 reads CASSVEEDRVLGAFF. The CDR3 region has the DNA TGTGCCAGCAGCGTAGAGGAGGACAGGGTATTAGGAGCTTTCTTT.

As for this clonotype: One end of the junction is discordant with germline, which a read error may explain. V is TRBV6-1 and J is TRBJ1-2, with D possibly being TRBD1 (5 bases). The CDR3 sequence is 11 residues long. Germline CDR1 MNHNS, CDR2 SASEGT. This chain's CDR3 is CASSEGRGVPF. The CDR3 nucleotides read TGTGCCAGCAGTGAAGGGCGGGGGGTACCCTTC.

This chain uses TRBV28 with TRBJ1-6; the D gene is possibly TRBD1 (5 bases). The germline V and J ends were trimmed by 0 bases and 12 bases, with 12 bases remaining between them. Germline lookup yields CDR1 MDHEN and CDR2 SYDVKM. This CDR3 spans 14 amino acids. The CDR3 here is CASSLWGGDLPLHF. The DNA for the CDR3 is TGTGCCAGCAGTTTATGGGGGGGGGATTTACCCCTCCACTTT.

The chain recombines TRBV10-3 with TRBJ2-5; 8 positions match TRBD2. Trimming took 0 bases from V and 0 from J; bases not matched to a gene: 6. The CDR3 is 17 residues long. Germline V gene data show CDR1 as ENHRY and CDR2 as SYGVKD. CDR3 DNA: TGTGCCATCAGTGAGTCGGTTAGCGGGGCGTACCAAGAGACCCAGTACTTC. It encodes CAISESVSGAYQETQYF.

This clonotype was detected ten times or more. The chain combines TRBV7-3 with TRBJ2-2; 7 nucleotides align to TRBD1. V lost 6 bases and J lost 4; bases outside the gene matches: 14. This CDR3 comprises 17 residues. The germline CDR1 and CDR2 sequences are SGHTA and FQGTGA. The CDR3 here is CASRQGQPYSGTGELFF. CDR3 sequence (DNA): TGTGCCAGCAGACAGGGACAGCCATATTCGGGCACCGGGGAGCTGTTTTTT.

This chain joins TRBV7-2 and TRBJ1-5; 9 nucleotides align to TRBD1. V lost 3 bases, J lost 14 bases, and 17 bases stayed unmatched. Germline CDR1 SGHTA, CDR2 FQGNSA. The CDR3 runs to 16 residues. CDR3 bases: TGTGCCAGCAGCTTCCTGGGGGGGACAGGGTATTCCTACGAGCATTTT. Residues: CASSFLGGTGYSYEHF.

V gene TRBV9 combines with J gene TRBJ2-7; D unresolved. Germline V lookup: CDR1 SGDLS, CDR2 YYNGEE. V was cut by 2 bases and J by 6 bases, with 15 bases left in between. This CDR3 is built from 14 residues. CDR3 nucleotide sequence: TGTGCCAGCAGCGTGGCCACCGGAAGTTCCGAGCAGTACTTC. This gives the protein CASSVATGSSEQYF.